Here is one T cell receptor beta chain with its context. Trimming removed 5 bases from V and 2 bases from J; junction bases left unmatched: 3. Germline CDR1 is SGHTA and CDR2 is FQGNSA. There are 14 residues in the CDR3. This record comes from a study of control samples from healthy donors and cancer patients. The data were produced by immunoSEQ multiplex PCR, yet TCRdb's version contains in-frame clones alone and is incomplete. The sample records 70,000 to 80,000 clones, around nine tenths being singletons. The sequence was obtained from a woman aged 60 to 75 with head and neck cancer. Sequencing was carried out using PBMCs. This rearrangement joins TRBV7-2 to TRBJ2-3, with 8 bases matching TRBD1. The CDR3 loop is CASSRDRTTDTQYF. DNA of the CDR3: TGTGCCAGCAGCCGGGACAGGACCACAGATACGCAGTATTTT.